This TCR beta chain stems from a study of blood T cell repertoires in COVID-19. In the study overall: Samples of COVID-19 (acute and convalescent) were obtained from the United States, Italy and Spain.

TCRdb's table, derived via immunoSEQ multiplex PCR, lists solely in-frame clones and lacks some. This table holds 55,000 to 80,000 clones, around 80% found once. The CDR3 is 14 amino acids. V shed 7 bases, J shed 4 bases, and the junction held 8 bases outside the gene matches. Germline CDR1 SNHLY, CDR2 FYNNEI. The chain employs TRBV2 and TRBJ2-5; 8 nucleotides agree with TRBD2. Sequences were obtained from peripheral blood. The sequence derives from a man aged 55 to 70 with acute or convalescent COVID-19. The CDR3 DNA is TGTGCCAGCATACGACTAGCGAGGGGAGAGACCCAGTACTTC. Translation: CASIRLARGETQYF.